This TCR beta chain is from a study of cytomegalovirus exposure and HLA in healthy donors. On this clone itself: The antigen remains unidentified.

Measured with immunoSEQ multiplex PCR; TCRdb has only the in-frame clones, and not every one. Altogether some 64,000 clones are present, approximately 96% being singletons, with the ten largest covering around 1.6%. Study-wide results and limits: The investigators catalogued 164 TCR beta chains as cytomegalovirus-associated.

The donors were part of the approximately 120-subject validation cohort, which stood apart from the 666-subject first cohort. Sequenced material: PBMCs. The sequence was obtained from a woman under 30 in good health and CMV-seropositive.

CDR3 in amino acids: CASSRRYEQYF. CDR3 sequence (DNA): TGTGCCAGCAGCCGGAGGTACGAGCAGTACTTC. This sequence joins TRBV28 and TRBJ2-7, with D tentatively TRBD2 (5 bases). Germline V gives CDR1 MDHEN, CDR2 SYDVKM. The CDR3 contains 11 residues. V was clipped by 6 bases and J by 4 bases, with 7 bases between them.